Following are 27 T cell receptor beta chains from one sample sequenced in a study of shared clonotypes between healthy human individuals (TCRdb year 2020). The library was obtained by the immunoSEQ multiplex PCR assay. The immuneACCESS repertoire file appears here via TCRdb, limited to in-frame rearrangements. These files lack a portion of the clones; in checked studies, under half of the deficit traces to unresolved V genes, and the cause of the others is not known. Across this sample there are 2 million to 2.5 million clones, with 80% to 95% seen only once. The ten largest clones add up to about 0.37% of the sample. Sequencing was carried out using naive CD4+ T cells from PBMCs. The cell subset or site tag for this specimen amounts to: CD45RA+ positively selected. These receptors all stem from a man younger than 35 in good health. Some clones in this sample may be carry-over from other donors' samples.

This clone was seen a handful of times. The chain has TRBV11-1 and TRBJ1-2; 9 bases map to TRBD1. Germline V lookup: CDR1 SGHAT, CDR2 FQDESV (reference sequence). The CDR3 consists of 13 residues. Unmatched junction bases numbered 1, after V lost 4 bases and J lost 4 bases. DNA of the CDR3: TGTGCCAGCAGCTCGGGACAGGGCTATGGCTACACCTTC. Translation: CASSSGQGYGYTF. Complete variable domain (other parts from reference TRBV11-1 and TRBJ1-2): EAEVAQSPRYKITEKSQAVAFWCDPISGHATLYWYRQILGQGPELLVQFQDESVVDDSQLPKDRFSAERLKGVDSTLKIQPAELGDSAMYLCASSSGQGYGYTFGSGTRLTVV.

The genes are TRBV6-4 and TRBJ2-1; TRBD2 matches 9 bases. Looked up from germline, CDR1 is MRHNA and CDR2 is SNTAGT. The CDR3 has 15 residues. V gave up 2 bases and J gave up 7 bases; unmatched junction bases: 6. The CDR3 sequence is CASSDEGLATNEQFF. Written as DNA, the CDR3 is TGTGCCAGCAGTGACGAGGGACTAGCTACGAATGAGCAGTTCTTC.

The CDR3 reads CASRPTSGSRNGELFF. CDR3 nucleotides: TGTGCCAGCAGGCCCACTAGCGGGAGTAGGAACGGGGAGCTGTTTTTT. The chain has TRBV5-4 and TRBJ2-2, with 11 bases matching TRBD2. Germline CDR1 and CDR2: SGHNT and YYREEE (reference sequence). The J segment lost 7 bases and the V segment lost 5 bases, leaving 10 bases of the junction unmatched. CDR3 length equals 16 residues.

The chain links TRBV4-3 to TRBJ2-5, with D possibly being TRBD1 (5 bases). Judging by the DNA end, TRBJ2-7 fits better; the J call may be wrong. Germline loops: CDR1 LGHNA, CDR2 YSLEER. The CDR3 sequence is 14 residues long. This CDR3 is CASSQRQGSYEQYF. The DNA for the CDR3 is TGCGCCAGCAGCCAACGGCAGGGCTCCTACGAGCAGTACTTC.

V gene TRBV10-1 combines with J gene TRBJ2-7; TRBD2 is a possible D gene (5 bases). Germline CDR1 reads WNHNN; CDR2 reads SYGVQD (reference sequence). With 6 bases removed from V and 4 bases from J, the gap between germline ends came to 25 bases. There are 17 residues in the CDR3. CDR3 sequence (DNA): TGCGCCAGCAGCTCGATATTCTTGAGAGGGAGAGGGTACGAGCAGTACTTC. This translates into CASSSIFLRGRGYEQYF.

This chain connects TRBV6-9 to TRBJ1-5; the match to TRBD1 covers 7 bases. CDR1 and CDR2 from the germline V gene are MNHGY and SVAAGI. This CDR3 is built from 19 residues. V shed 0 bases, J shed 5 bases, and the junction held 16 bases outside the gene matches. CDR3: CASSYSGTEERVWDQPQHF. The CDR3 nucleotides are TGTGCCAGCAGTTATTCCGGGACAGAGGAAAGGGTATGGGATCAGCCCCAGCATTTT.

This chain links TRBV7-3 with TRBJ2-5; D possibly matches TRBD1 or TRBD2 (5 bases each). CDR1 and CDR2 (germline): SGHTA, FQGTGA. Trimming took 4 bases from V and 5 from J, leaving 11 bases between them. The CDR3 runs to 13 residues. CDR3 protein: CASSSGPGETQYF. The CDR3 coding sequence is TGTGCCAGCAGCTCGGGACCAGGGGAGACCCAGTACTTC.

Written as DNA, the CDR3 is TGTGCCAGCAGCTTCCGCCAGACCCAGTACTTC. Protein product: CASSFRQTQYF. This sequence joins TRBV11-2 and TRBJ2-5, with D unresolved. Germline V gives CDR1 SGHAT, CDR2 FQNNGV. V was pared by 3 bases and J by 6 bases, with 5 bases between. The CDR3 has 11 residues.

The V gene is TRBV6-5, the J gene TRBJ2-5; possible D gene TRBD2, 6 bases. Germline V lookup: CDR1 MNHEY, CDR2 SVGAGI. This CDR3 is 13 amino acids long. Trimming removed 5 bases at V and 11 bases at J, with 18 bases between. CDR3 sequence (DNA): TGTGCCAGCAGTCCCTCCCCCTTGGGGACTCAGTACTTC. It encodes CASSPSPLGTQYF.

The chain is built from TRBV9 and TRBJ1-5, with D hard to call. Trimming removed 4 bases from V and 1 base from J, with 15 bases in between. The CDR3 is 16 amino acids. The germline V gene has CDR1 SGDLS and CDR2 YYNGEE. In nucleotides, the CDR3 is TGTGCCAGCAGCCCCCGAGTAAACCCCAGCAATCAGCCCCAGCATTTT. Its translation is CASSPRVNPSNQPQHF. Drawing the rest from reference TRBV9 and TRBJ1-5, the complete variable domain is DSGVTQTPKHLITATGQRVTLRCSPRSGDLSVYWYQQSLDQGLQFLIQYYNGEERAKGNILERFSAQQFPDLHSELNLSSLELGDSALYFCASSPRVNPSNQPQHFGDGTRLSIL.

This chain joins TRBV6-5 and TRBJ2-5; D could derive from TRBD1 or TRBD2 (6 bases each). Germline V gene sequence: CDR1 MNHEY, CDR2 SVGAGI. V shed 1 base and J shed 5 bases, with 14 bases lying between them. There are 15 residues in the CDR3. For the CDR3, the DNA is TGTGCCAGCAGTTACTTGCCGGGGGCGGGGGAGACCCAGTACTTC. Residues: CASSYLPGAGETQYF.

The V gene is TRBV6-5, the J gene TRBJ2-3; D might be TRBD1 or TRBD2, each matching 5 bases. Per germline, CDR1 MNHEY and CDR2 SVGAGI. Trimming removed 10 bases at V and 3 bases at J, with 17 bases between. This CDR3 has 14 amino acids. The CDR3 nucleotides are TGTGCCACCGGCGAGGGCAGGGCGACAGATACGCAGTATTTT. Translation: CATGEGRATDTQYF.

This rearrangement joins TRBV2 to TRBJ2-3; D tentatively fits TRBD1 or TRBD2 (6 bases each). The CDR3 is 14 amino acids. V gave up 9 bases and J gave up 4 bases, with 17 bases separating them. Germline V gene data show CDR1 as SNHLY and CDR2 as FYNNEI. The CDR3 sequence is CARVEGGSPDTQYF. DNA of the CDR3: TGTGCCAGGGTGGAGGGGGGTAGCCCAGATACGCAGTATTTT.

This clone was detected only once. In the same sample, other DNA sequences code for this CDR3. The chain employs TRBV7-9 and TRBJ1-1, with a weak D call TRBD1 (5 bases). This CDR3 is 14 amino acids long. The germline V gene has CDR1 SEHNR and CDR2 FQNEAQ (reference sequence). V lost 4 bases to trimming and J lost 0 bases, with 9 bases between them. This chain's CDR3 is CASSWGTVNTEAFF. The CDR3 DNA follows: TGTGCCAGCAGCTGGGGGACGGTGAACACTGAAGCTTTCTTT. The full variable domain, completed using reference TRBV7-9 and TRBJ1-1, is DTGVSQNPRHKITKRGQNVTFRCDPISEHNRLYWYRQTLGQGPEFLTYFQNEAQLEKSRLLSDRFSAERPKGSFSTLEIQRTEQGDSAMYLCASSWGTVNTEAFFGQGTRLTVV.

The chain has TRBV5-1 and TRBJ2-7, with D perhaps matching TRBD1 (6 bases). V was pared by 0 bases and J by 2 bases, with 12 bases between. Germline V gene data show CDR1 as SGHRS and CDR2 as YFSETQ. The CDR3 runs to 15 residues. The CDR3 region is CASSLGTVFPYEQYF. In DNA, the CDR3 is TGCGCCAGCAGCTTGGGGACAGTGTTTCCCTACGAGCAGTACTTC.

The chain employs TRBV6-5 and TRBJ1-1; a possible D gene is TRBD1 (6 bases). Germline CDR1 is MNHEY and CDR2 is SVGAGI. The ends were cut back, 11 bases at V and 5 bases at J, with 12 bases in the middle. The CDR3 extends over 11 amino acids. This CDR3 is CAARGPTEAFF. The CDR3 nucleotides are TGTGCCGCGCGGGGGCCAACTGAAGCTTTCTTT.

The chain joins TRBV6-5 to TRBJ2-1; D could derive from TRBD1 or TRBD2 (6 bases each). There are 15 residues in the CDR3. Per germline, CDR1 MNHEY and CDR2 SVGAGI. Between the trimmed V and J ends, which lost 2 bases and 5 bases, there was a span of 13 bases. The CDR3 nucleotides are TGTGCCAGCAGTTACGCGGGACACCCGAACAATGAGCAGTTCTTC. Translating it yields CASSYAGHPNNEQFF.

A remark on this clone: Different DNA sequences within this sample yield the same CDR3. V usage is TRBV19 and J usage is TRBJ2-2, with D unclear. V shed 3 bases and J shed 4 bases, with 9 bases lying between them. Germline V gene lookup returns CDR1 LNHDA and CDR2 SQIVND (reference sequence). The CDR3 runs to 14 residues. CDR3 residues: CASSILGGTGELFF. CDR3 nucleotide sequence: TGTGCCAGTAGTATTTTAGGCGGCACCGGGGAGCTGTTTTTT.

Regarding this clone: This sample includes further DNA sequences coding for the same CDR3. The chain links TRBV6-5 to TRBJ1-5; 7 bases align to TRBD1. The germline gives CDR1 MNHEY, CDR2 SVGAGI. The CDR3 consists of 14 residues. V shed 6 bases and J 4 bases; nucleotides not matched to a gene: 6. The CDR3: CASSQGTANQPQHF. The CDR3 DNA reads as TGTGCCAGCAGCCAGGGGACAGCTAATCAGCCCCAGCATTTT.

The CDR3 bases are TGTGCCAGCAGCTTAAGTGGAGGGACTAGCTTGGGCACAGATACGCAGTATTTT. This sequence encodes CASSLSGGTSLGTDTQYF. The V and J genes are TRBV7-3 and TRBJ2-3; TRBD2 agrees at 9 bases. CDR3 size: 18 residues. Germline CDR1 and CDR2: SGHTA and FQGTGA. With 1 base clipped from V and 1 base from J, the junction kept 9 bases outside the gene matches. Full variable domain (remainder filled in from reference TRBV7-3 and TRBJ2-3): GAGVSQTPSNKVTEKGKYVELRCDPISGHTALYWYRQSLGQGPEFLIYFQGTGAADDSGLPNDRFFAVRPEGSVSTLKIQRTERGDSAVYLCASSLSGGTSLGTDTQYFGPGTRLTVL.

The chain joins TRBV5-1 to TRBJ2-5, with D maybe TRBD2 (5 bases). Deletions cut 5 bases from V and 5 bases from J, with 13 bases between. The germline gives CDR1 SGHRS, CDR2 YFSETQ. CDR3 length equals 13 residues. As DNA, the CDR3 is TGCGCCAGCAGTCGGGATCGGTGGGAGACCCAGTACTTC. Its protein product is CASSRDRWETQYF. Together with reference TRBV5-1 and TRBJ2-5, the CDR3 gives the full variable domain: KAGVTQTPRYLIKTRGQQVTLSCSPISGHRSVSWYQQTPGQGLQFLFEYFSETQRNKGNFPGRFSGRQFSNSRSEMNVSTLELGDSALYLCASSRDRWETQYFGPGTRLLVL.

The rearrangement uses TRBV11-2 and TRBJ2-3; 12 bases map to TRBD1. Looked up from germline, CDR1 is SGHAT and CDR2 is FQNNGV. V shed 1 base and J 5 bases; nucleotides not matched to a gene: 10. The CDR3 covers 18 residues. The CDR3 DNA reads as TGTGCCAGCAGCTTAGGAACGATCGGGACAGGGGGCAGAGATACGCAGTATTTT. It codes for CASSLGTIGTGGRDTQYF. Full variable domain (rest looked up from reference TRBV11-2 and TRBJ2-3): EAGVAQSPRYKIIEKRQSVAFWCNPISGHATLYWYQQILGQGPKLLIQFQNNGVVDDSQLPKDRFSAERLKGVDSTLKIQPAKLEDSAVYLCASSLGTIGTGGRDTQYFGPGTRLTVL.

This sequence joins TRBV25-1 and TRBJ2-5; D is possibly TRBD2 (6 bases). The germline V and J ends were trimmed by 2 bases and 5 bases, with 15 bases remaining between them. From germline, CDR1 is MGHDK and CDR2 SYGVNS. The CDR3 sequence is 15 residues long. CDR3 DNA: TGTGCCAGCAGTGAAGCCTGGAGGGATCCGGAGACCCAGTACTTC. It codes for CASSEAWRDPETQYF.

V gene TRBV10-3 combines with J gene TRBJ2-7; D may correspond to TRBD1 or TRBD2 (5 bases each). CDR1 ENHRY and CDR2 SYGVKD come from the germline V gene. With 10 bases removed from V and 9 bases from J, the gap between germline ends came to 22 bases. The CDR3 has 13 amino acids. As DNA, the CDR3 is TGTGCCAACGGGTGGGACCCCGGTTCCGGGCAGTACTTC. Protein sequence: CANGWDPGSGQYF.

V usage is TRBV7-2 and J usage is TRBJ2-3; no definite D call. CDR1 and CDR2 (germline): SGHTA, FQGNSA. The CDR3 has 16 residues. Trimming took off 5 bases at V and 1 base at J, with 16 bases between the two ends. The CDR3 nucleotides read TGTGCCAGCAGCACCCGCTCCCGGTTCGGCACAGATACGCAGTATTTT. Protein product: CASSTRSRFGTDTQYF.

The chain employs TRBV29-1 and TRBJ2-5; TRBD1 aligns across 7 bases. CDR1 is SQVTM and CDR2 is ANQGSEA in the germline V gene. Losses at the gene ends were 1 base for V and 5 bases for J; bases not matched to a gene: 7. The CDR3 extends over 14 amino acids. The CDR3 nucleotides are TGCAGCGTTGAAGGGGACAGAAAACGGGAGACCCAGTACTTC. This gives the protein CSVEGDRKRETQYF.

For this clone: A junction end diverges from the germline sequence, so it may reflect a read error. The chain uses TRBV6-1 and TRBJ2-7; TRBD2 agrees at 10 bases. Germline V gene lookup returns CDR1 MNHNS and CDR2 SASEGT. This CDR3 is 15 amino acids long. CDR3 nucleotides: TGTGCCAGCAGTGACCTAGCGGGAGCCTCCCACGAGCAGTACTTC. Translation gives CASSDLAGASHEQYF.